This T cell receptor (beta chain) came from a study of response to subunit inactivated influenza vaccine. V was trimmed by 6 bases and J by 4 bases, leaving 13 bases between them. This CDR3 spans 14 amino acids. Germline CDR1 is SNHLY and CDR2 is FYNNEI. This clonotype has a handful of counts. TCRdb recomputed calls from the RT-PCR reads with MiXCR, one row per CDR3 protein. The sample holds approximately 290,000 distinct CDR3 sequences, 20% to 25% seen once. The clonotype was recovered from a man in his fifties or sixties who received an inactivated influenza vaccine. The rearrangement links TRBV2 to TRBJ2-1; possible D gene TRBD1, 6 bases. This material consisted of PBMCs from blood, taken less than 22 months after vaccination. The CDR3 is CASRQQGGYNEQFF. The CDR3 DNA sequence: TGTGCCAGCAGACAACAGGGTGGGTACAATGAGCAGTTCTTC. The complete variable domain, with remaining parts taken from reference TRBV2 and TRBJ2-1, reads EPEVTQTPSHQVTQMGQEVILRCVPISNHLYFYWYRQILGQKVEFLVSFYNNEISEKSEIFDDQFSVERPDGSNFTLKIRSTKLEDSAMYFCASRQQGGYNEQFFGPGTRLTVL.